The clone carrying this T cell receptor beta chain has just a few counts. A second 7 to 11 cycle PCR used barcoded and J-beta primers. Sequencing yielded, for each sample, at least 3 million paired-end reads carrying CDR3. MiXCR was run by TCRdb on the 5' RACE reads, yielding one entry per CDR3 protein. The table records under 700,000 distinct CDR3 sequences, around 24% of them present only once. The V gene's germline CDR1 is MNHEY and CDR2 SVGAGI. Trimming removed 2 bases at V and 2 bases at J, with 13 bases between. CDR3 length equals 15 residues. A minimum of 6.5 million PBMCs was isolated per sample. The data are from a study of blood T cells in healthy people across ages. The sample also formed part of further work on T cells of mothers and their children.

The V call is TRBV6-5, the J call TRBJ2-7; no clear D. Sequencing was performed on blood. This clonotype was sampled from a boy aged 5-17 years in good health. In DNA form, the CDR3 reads TGTGCCAGCAGTTACGACATACGGCCCACCTACGAGCAGTACTTC. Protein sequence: CASSYDIRPTYEQYF.